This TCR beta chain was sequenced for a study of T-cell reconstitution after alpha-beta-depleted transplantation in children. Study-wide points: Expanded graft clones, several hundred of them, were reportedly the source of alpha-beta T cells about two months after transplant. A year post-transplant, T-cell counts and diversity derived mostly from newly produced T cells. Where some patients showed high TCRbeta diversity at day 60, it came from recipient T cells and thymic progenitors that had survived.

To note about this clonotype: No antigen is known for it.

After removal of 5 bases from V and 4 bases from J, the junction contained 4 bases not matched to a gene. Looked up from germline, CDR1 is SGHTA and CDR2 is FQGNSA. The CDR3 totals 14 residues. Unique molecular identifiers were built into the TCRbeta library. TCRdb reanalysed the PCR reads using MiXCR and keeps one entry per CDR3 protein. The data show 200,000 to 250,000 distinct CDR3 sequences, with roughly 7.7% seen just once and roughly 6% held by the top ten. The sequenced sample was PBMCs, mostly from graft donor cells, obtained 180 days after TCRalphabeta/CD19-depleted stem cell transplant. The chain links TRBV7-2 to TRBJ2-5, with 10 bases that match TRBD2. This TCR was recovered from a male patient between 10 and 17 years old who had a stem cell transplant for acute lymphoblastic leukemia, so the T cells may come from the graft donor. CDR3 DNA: TGTGCCAGCAGCACCCTAGCGGGAGCAGAGACCCAGTACTTC. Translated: CASSTLAGAETQYF.